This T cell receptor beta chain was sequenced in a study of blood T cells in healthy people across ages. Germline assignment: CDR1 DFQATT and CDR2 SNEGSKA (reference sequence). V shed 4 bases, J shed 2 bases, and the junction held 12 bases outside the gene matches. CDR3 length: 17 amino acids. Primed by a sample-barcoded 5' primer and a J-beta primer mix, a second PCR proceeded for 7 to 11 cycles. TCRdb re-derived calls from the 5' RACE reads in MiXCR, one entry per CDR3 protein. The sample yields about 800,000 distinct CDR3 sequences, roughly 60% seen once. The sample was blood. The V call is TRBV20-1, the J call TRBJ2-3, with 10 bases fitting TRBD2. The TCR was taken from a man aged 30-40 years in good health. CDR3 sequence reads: CSAKGTSGTHFTDTQYF. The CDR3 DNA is TGCAGTGCTAAGGGCACTAGCGGGACCCATTTCACAGATACGCAGTATTTT.